This entry lists 20 T cell receptor beta chains sequenced from one sample in a study of molecular identifiers for immune sequencing clone quantification. Using its own MiXCR run on the PCR reads, TCRdb lists one record per CDR3 protein. The sample contains more than 250,000 distinct CDR3 sequences, 20% to 25% of which appear only once. The sequencing input was naive CD8+ T cells from blood, with Jurkat cell RNA spiked in. Subset given: FACS-sorted CD8+CD4-CCR7+CD45RA+ naive T cells. All receptors derive from a human donor in good health. Some libraries in this study had Jurkat cell RNA spiked in.

In regard to this clonotype: Only one base separates this from a far larger clonotype, so it likely reflects a read error. V usage is TRBV7-9 and J usage is TRBJ2-5; D not certain. CDR3 length: 11 residues. The germline V gene has CDR1 SEHNR and CDR2 FQNEAQ (reference sequence). Here the CDR3 DNA reads TGTGCCAGCAGCTTAGTAGAGACCCAGTGCTTC. As protein: CASSLVETQCF.

This clonotype came up a few times. The DNA of the CDR3 is TGTGCCAGCAGTTATGAGCGGCAGGGTAACGGGGAGCTGTTTTTT. Translation gives CASSYERQGNGELFF. The chain uses TRBV6-2 or TRBV6-3 and TRBJ2-2, with D perhaps given as TRBD1 or TRBD2 (5 bases each). The CDR3 contains 15 residues. V dropped 3 bases and J dropped 7 bases, with 15 bases sitting between them. Germline V CDR1 and CDR2: MNHEY, SVGEGT.

This clonotype came up many times. This chain links TRBV9 with TRBJ2-5, with D perhaps being TRBD1 or TRBD2 (5 bases each). This CDR3 comprises 15 residues. The germline V gene encodes CDR1 SGDLS and CDR2 YYNGEE. Between the trimmed V and J ends, which lost 2 bases and 5 bases, there was a span of 16 bases. Here the CDR3 DNA reads TGTGCCAGCAGCGTTGAGGGGCGTTGGGGCGAGACCCAGTACTTC. It encodes CASSVEGRWGETQYF.

This clonotype was observed many times. The DNA of the CDR3 is TGCAGTGCTAGAGATCCTCCTTCACAGGGAGACTATGGCTACACCTTC. Translated: CSARDPPSQGDYGYTF. The chain recombines TRBV20-1 with TRBJ1-2; TRBD1 might be the D (6 bases). The CDR3 spans 16 residues. Germline V gene data show CDR1 as DFQATT and CDR2 as SNEGSKA (reference sequence). Between the trimmed V and J ends, which lost 0 bases and 3 bases, there was a span of 17 bases.

This clonotype was counted many times. This CDR3 fails to terminate in the conserved phenylalanine or tryptophan, so it likely reflects a read error. The DNA is omitted, as the CDR3 cannot be located on it reliably, and the CDR3 follows TCRdb's listing. The rearrangement uses TRBV21-1 and TRBJ2-5; the table's D call, TRBD2, was not checked against the DNA. TRBV21-1 constitutes a pseudogene. The CDR3 has 15 amino acids, counting both end residues. Here the CDR3 reads CASRMNGRGPLAQRC.

This clonotype was found many times. The gene calls are TRBV7-9 and TRBJ1-1; D unresolved. V dropped 1 base and J dropped 4 bases, with 4 bases sitting between them. The CDR3 is 12 amino acids. Germline V gene data show CDR1 as SEHNR and CDR2 as FQNEAQ (reference sequence). The CDR3 loop reads CASSLVLTEAFF. The DNA of the CDR3 is TGTGCCAGCAGCTTAGTTCTCACTGAAGCTTTCTTT.

The chain couples TRBV28 to TRBJ2-1, with 8 bases identical to TRBD1. After removal of 6 bases from V and 5 bases from J, the junction contained 15 bases not matched to a gene. Germline V gene sequence: CDR1 MDHEN, CDR2 SYDVKM. This CDR3 has 17 residues. CDR3 nucleotide sequence: TGTGCCAGCAGCCCCAGAGGACAGGGCCCGTCACACAATGAGCAGTTCTTC. Protein sequence: CASSPRGQGPSHNEQFF.

This clonotype was picked up many times. The chain couples TRBV24-1 to TRBJ2-3; 12 bases are a match to TRBD2. With V trimmed by 1 base and J by 0 bases, 4 bases remained unmatched. Germline V gene data show CDR1 as KGHDR and CDR2 as SFDVKD. CDR3 size: 18 residues. CDR3 sequence: CATSDFRTSGESTDTQYF. The CDR3 region has the DNA TGTGCCACCAGTGATTTTAGGACTAGCGGGGAAAGCACAGATACGCAGTATTTT.

Points on this clonotype: Germline is not matched at one junction end, which may reflect a read error. The chain uses TRBV14 and TRBJ2-2; 11 bases align to TRBD1. Germline lookup yields CDR1 SGHDN and CDR2 FVKESK. The CDR3 is made up of 20 amino acids. The CDR3: CASSHLWTGGNLINPGVLFF. The DNA for the CDR3 is TGTGCCAGCAGCCACCTGTGGACAGGGGGCAACCTAATCAATCCCGGGGTGCTGTTTTTT.

This clonotype was observed a handful of times. The rearrangement uses TRBV4-3 and TRBJ1-5; D uncertain. The CDR3 loop spans 13 amino acids. Per the germline V gene, CDR1 is LGHNA and CDR2 is YSLEER. V dropped 0 bases and J dropped 6 bases, with 6 bases sitting between them. The CDR3 loop is CASSQDGGQPQHF. The CDR3 coding sequence is TGCGCCAGCAGCCAAGATGGCGGTCAGCCCCAGCATTTT.

For this clonotype: One junction end does not reproduce the germline sequence, and a read error may be involved. This chain connects TRBV28 to TRBJ1-1; maybe TRBD1 (6 bases). This CDR3 has 14 residues. Germline CDR1 MDHEN, CDR2 SYDVKM. Here the CDR3 reads CASSLDRPNTEASF. DNA of the CDR3: TGTGCCAGCAGTTTAGACAGGCCGAACACTGAAGCTTCCTTT. The full variable domain, its missing parts supplied by reference TRBV28 and TRBJ1-1, is DVKVTQSSRYLVKRTGEKVFLECVQDMDHENMFWYRQDPGLGLRLIYFSYDVKMKEKGDIPEGYSVSREKKERFSLILESASTNQTSMYLCASSLDRPNTEASFGQGTRLTVV.

This rearrangement joins TRBV12-3 or TRBV12-4 to TRBJ1-5; maybe TRBD1 (5 bases). The length of the CDR3 is 13 residues. The V gene lost 7 bases and the J gene lost 4 bases, with 11 bases spanning the gap. The CDR3 DNA sequence: TGTGCCAGCAACCAAGACAGAAATCAGCCCCAGCATTTT. Translated, it gives CASNQDRNQPQHF.

This clonotype has at least ten counts. This chain joins TRBV30 and TRBJ2-2, with D hard to call. V lost 1 base and J 3 bases, leaving 3 bases between the germline ends. This CDR3 has 12 residues. Per germline, CDR1 GTSNPN and CDR2 SVGIG (reference sequence). Here the CDR3 DNA reads TGTGCCTGGAGTGGGGACACCGGGGAGCTGTTTTTT. Residues: CAWSGDTGELFF.

This clonotype was counted many times. V and J are TRBV7-2 and TRBJ2-3; D gene ambiguous. This CDR3 spans 13 amino acids. Germline CDR1 and CDR2: SGHTA and FQGNSA. The V gene lost 3 bases and the J gene lost 2 bases, with 6 bases spanning the gap. The CDR3, as DNA: TGTGCCAGCAGCTTGGTTCACACAGATACGCAGTATTTT. Translating gives CASSLVHTDTQYF.

There are a few counts of this clonotype. The rearrangement joins TRBV28 to TRBJ1-5; no clear D. V was shortened by 5 bases and J by 0 bases, with 17 bases between the two germline ends. This CDR3 is 17 amino acids long. Germline V gene lookup returns CDR1 MDHEN and CDR2 SYDVKM. The CDR3 DNA reads as TGTGCCAGCAGTCACCCGAGGACGGCTTATAGCAATCAGCCCCAGCATTTT. Its protein product is CASSHPRTAYSNQPQHF.

There are a few counts of this clonotype. The chain's CDR3 is CAWSPEYEQYF. CDR3 nucleotide sequence: TGTGCCTGGAGTCCTGAGTACGAGCAGTACTTC. The chain carries TRBV30 and TRBJ2-7; D not resolved. CDR1 and CDR2 (germline): GTSNPN, SVGIG (reference sequence). The V end was cut by 2 bases, the J end by 4 bases, with 6 bases between. The CDR3 extends over 11 amino acids.

As concerns this clonotype: This could be a read error, since a much larger clone is one nucleotide away. This chain joins TRBV27 and TRBJ2-1, with 9 bases lining up with TRBD2. Germline CDR1 is MNHEY and CDR2 is SMNVEV (reference sequence). CDR3 size: 14 residues. Written as DNA, the CDR3 is TGTGCCGGCAGTAGTCTAGCGGGGTTCCATGAGCAGTTCTTC. It yields the protein CAGSSLAGFHEQFF.

This clonotype was recorded only once. The rearrangement links TRBV6-2 or TRBV6-3 to TRBJ2-2, with TRBD1 identical over 8 bases. V dropped 5 bases and J dropped 2; count of bases not matched to a gene: 7. This CDR3 is 16 amino acids long. Germline CDR1 reads MNHEY; CDR2 reads SVGEGT. CDR3 DNA sequence: TGTGCCAGCAGTATTAGGACAGGGACTAACACCGGGGAGCTGTTTTTT. It is translated as CASSIRTGTNTGELFF.

There are many counts of this clonotype. J is TRBJ1-1 and V is TRBV5-1; D remains unclear. CDR3 length: 14 residues. The germline gives CDR1 SGHRS, CDR2 YFSETQ. V dropped 0 bases and J dropped 3 bases, with 9 bases sitting between them. The CDR3 region has the DNA TGCGCCAGCAGCTTGGCCATGGGATACACTGAAGCTTTCTTT. The encoded protein is CASSLAMGYTEAFF.

This clonotype was recorded at least ten times. CDR3 loop: CASTPLLWTEAFF. The CDR3 DNA reads TGTGCCAGCACGCCCCTTCTGTGGACTGAAGCTTTCTTT. This chain uses TRBV11-2 with TRBJ1-1, with D hard to call. The CDR3 runs 13 residues. Between the trimmed V and J ends, which lost 7 bases and 5 bases, there was a span of 14 bases. Per germline, CDR1 SGHAT and CDR2 FQNNGV.